The 16 T cell receptor beta chains presented below share a single source sample, sequenced in a study of molecular identifiers for immune sequencing clone quantification. One entry per CDR3 protein, called by TCRdb with MiXCR from the PCR reads. In the table there are around 480,000 distinct CDR3 sequences, approximately 25% of which are singletons. The sequencing input was naive CD8+ T cells from blood, with Jurkat cell RNA spiked in. Stated subset: FACS-sorted CD8+CD4-CCR7+CD45RA+ naive T cells. The receptors were sampled from a human donor in good health. Some libraries in this study had Jurkat cell RNA spiked in.

Regarding this clonotype: A clone one base away is much larger, so this may be a read error. The chain combines TRBV12-3 or TRBV12-4 with TRBJ2-5; no clear D gene. CDR3 length equals 14 residues. The CDR3 sequence: CASSLFMGQEAQYF. The CDR3 DNA reads TGTGCCAGCAGTTTGTTCATGGGCCAAGAGGCCCAGTACTTC.

This clonotype has a count of ten or more. V usage is TRBV7-9 and J usage is TRBJ2-3; D gene unclear. Germline lookup yields CDR1 SEHNR and CDR2 FQNEAQ (reference sequence). This CDR3 spans 13 amino acids. V was cut by 5 bases and J by 8 bases, with 14 bases left in between. The chain's CDR3 is CASSPPASSTQYF. CDR3 nucleotides: TGTGCCAGCAGCCCCCCTGCTAGTAGTACGCAGTATTTT.

Ten or more counts support this clonotype. CDR3 coding DNA: TGCAGCGTTGACGGGCCCGTGGACACAGATACGCAGTATTTT. Protein product: CSVDGPVDTDTQYF. The chain uses TRBV29-1 and TRBJ2-3, with unresolved D. Trimming removed 3 bases from V and 2 bases from J, with 12 bases in between. The germline V gene has CDR1 SQVTM and CDR2 ANQGSEA. This CDR3 contains 14 residues.

This clonotype has only a few counts. The chain carries TRBV6-5 and TRBJ1-1; 9 positions agree with TRBD1. The CDR3 spans 12 residues. In germline, CDR1 is MNHEY, CDR2 SVGAGI. With V trimmed by 5 bases and J by 11 bases, 6 bases remained unmatched. The CDR3 spells CASSIGTGTAFF. Written as DNA, the CDR3 is TGTGCCAGCAGTATAGGGACAGGGACGGCTTTCTTT.

Of note for this clonotype: This may be a read error: a much more frequent sequence differs by one nucleotide. The chain joins TRBV9 to TRBJ2-3, with D unresolved. The DNA end lines up better with TRBJ1-5; the J call may be wrong. Germline V lookup: CDR1 SGDLS, CDR2 YYNGEE. The CDR3 totals 14 residues. Here the CDR3 reads CASSVGFGSDTQHF. The CDR3 nucleotides read TGTGCCAGCAGCGTAGGTTTCGGCTCAGATACGCAGCATTTT.

As for this clonotype: Just one base apart from a much larger clone, this may be a read error. For the CDR3, the DNA is TGTGCCTGCAGGAGAGACGGGGAGCTGTTTTTT. This sequence encodes CACRRDGELFF. V is TRBV6-2 or TRBV6-3 and J is TRBJ2-2; no reliable D call. Looked up from germline, CDR1 is MNHEY and CDR2 is SVGEGT. The CDR3 length is 11 residues.

As regards this clonotype: This CDR3 is missing its conserved last phenylalanine or tryptophan, likely due to a read error. The gene calls are TRBV18 and TRBJ2-3, with D possibly matching TRBD2 (6 bases). In germline, CDR1 is KGHSH, CDR2 LQKENI. CDR3 length: 14 residues. V was clipped by 0 bases and J by 4 bases, with 8 bases between them. In DNA, the CDR3 is TGTGCCAGCTCACCACCCGGGGGTGCAGATACGCAGTATCTT. Residues: CASSPPGGADTQYL.

Comment on this clonotype: Just one base apart from a much larger clone, this may be a read error. The chain combines TRBV29-1 with TRBJ1-4; 8 bases map to TRBD1. CDR3 length equals 13 residues. Germline-derived CDR1 and CDR2 are SQVTM and ANQGSEA. The CDR3 DNA reads as TGCAGCGTGCCCCTACAGGGGGGTGAAAAACCGTTTTTT. Amino acid sequence: CSVPLQGGEKPFF.

In this sample, this clonotype turned up a few times. The chain combines TRBV5-4 with TRBJ2-1, with D perhaps matching TRBD2 (5 bases). The CDR3 totals 15 residues. V was pared by 4 bases and J by 4 bases, with 15 bases between. Germline CDR1 SGHNT, CDR2 YYREEE (reference sequence). The CDR3 DNA is TGTGCCAGCAGCCGAGCCCAGCGGATTTACAATGAGCAGTTCTTC. Translating it yields CASSRAQRIYNEQFF.

This clonotype has ten or more counts. This rearrangement joins TRBV4-2 to TRBJ1-1; D is perhaps TRBD1 (5 bases). Germline V gene data show CDR1 as LGHNA and CDR2 as YNFKEQ. V was pared by 4 bases and J by 3 bases, with 12 bases between. The CDR3 loop spans 14 amino acids. CDR3 protein: CASSPGGGDTEAFF. Here the CDR3 DNA reads TGTGCCAGCAGCCCAGGTGGGGGGGACACTGAAGCTTTCTTT.

The rearrangement joins TRBV4-1 to TRBJ2-7; a possible D gene is TRBD1 (6 bases). Trimming cost V 4 bases and J 0 bases, with 16 bases left between them. Germline V gene sequence: CDR1 MGHRA, CDR2 YSYEKL. This CDR3 is built from 16 residues. CDR3 residues: CASSPQGQIDSYEQYF. The CDR3 nucleotides are TGCGCCAGCAGCCCCCAAGGACAGATTGACTCCTACGAGCAGTACTTC.

The genes are TRBV12-3 or TRBV12-4 and TRBJ1-5; 8 nucleotides agree with TRBD1. The CDR3 runs 18 residues. The junction had 21 bases not matched to a gene; V was cut back by 7 bases and J by 7 bases. The CDR3 reads CASTLETGATTRLQPQHF. The CDR3 nucleotides read TGTGCCAGCACCTTGGAGACAGGGGCAACTACTCGACTACAGCCCCAGCATTTT.

This clonotype was recorded a few times. The chain joins TRBV20-1 to TRBJ2-1; a possible D gene is TRBD1 (6 bases). Germline lookup yields CDR1 DFQATT and CDR2 SNEGSKA (reference sequence). CDR3 size: 13 residues. The ends were cut back, 2 bases at V and 6 bases at J, with 11 bases in the middle. Here the CDR3 reads CSARIGTPNEQFF. The CDR3 nucleotides are TGCAGTGCTAGAATCGGGACACCCAATGAGCAGTTCTTC.

This clonotype has at least ten counts. The chain is built from TRBV4-2 and TRBJ2-7; 7 positions agree with TRBD2. CDR3 size: 18 residues. V shed 4 bases and J 4 bases; nucleotides not matched to a gene: 19. Germline CDR1 is LGHNA and CDR2 is YNFKEQ. This CDR3 is CASSPIGSTGGSGYEQYF. CDR3 in DNA: TGTGCCAGCAGCCCCATAGGATCCACCGGGGGGAGTGGATACGAGCAGTACTTC.

This clonotype showed up many times. The chain links TRBV6-6 to TRBJ1-1; the D gene is possibly TRBD1 (5 bases). This CDR3 region has 14 residues. Trimming stripped 4 bases from V and 5 bases from J, with 14 bases between. Germline V gene sequence: CDR1 MNHNY, CDR2 SVGAGI (reference sequence). The CDR3, as DNA: TGTGCCAGCAGTTCATCCGGGACTTCAACTGAAGCTTTCTTT. It translates to CASSSSGTSTEAFF.

This clonotype was recorded at least ten times. The V gene is TRBV4-1, the J gene TRBJ2-7, with D possibly matching TRBD2 (5 bases). The germline V gene encodes CDR1 MGHRA and CDR2 YSYEKL. The CDR3 runs to 14 residues. Trimming took off 3 bases at V and 6 bases at J, with 15 bases between the two ends. CDR3 coding DNA: TGCGCCAGCAGCCAGATACTAGAGAGAGGCGAGCAGTACTTC. Protein sequence: CASSQILERGEQYF.